This TCR beta chain was found in a study of cytomegalovirus exposure and HLA in healthy donors. General study results and limits: Reportedly, diagnosis of cytomegalovirus status by the classifier showed high specificity and sensitivity. It emerged from a later analysis that several of the most significant clusters appeared to be linked to common viral pathogens. Among TCR sequences, most were rare, though some public TCRs appeared in many donors.

With regard to this clone: Its antigen is undetermined.

CDR1 is MNHNS and CDR2 is SASEGT in the germline V gene. Deletions cut 5 bases from V and 5 bases from J, with 18 bases between. This CDR3 is built from 15 residues. The PCR had 60 Vbeta and 13 Jbeta primers. Profiling relied on immunoSEQ multiplex PCR, and the TCRdb table lists in-frame clones only, not all of them. Of some 85,000 clones listed, 76% are singletons. The J gene is TRBJ2-5, the V gene TRBV6-1; the D is unclear. Sequencing was performed on PBMCs. The source of this sequence is a man aged 40-50 years in good health and CMV-seronegative. CDR3 bases: TGTGCCAGCAGTCCACCGGCTATGGGCCGGGAGACCCAGTACTTC. Its protein is CASSPPAMGRETQYF.